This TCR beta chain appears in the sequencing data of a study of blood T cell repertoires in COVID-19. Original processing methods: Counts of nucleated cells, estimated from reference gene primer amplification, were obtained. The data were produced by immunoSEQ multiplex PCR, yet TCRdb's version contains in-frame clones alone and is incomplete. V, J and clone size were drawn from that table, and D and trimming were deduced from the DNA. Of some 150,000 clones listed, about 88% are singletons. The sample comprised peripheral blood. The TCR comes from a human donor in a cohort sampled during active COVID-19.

The CDR3 loop reads CASSLPPQVPDVLTF. In DNA form, the CDR3 reads TGTGCCAGCAGCTTACCCCCACAGGTTCCTGACGTCCTGACTTTC. This chain uses TRBV7-9 with TRBJ2-6; the D gene is possibly TRBD1 (5 bases). The CDR3 length is 15 residues. CDR1 is SEHNR and CDR2 is FQNEAQ in the germline V gene (reference sequence). V gave up 2 bases and J gave up 11 bases, with 16 bases separating them. The whole variable domain, remainder taken from reference TRBV7-9 and TRBJ2-6, is DTGVSQNPRHKITKRGQNVTFRCDPISEHNRLYWYRQTLGQGPEFLTYFQNEAQLEKSRLLSDRFSAERPKGSFSTLEIQRTEQGDSAMYLCASSLPPQVPDVLTFGAGSRLTVL.